Following are 7 T cell receptor beta chains from one sample sequenced in a study of blood T cell repertoires in COVID-19. Generated by immunoSEQ multiplex PCR, the TCRdb table keeps only in-frame clones and is missing some. The table shows hundreds of thousands of clones, with about 88% occurring only once. The sequencing sample was made of PBMCs or T cells enriched from blood (not recorded which). These receptors were obtained from a man aged 55 to 70 who had recovered from COVID-19.

The rearrangement joins TRBV5-4 to TRBJ2-1; D may be TRBD2 (5 bases). V lost 2 bases and J 3 bases, leaving 12 bases between the germline ends. The CDR3 is 15 amino acids. From germline, CDR1 is SGHNT and CDR2 YYREEE (reference sequence). The CDR3 DNA is TGTGCCAGCAGCTTTGAGGGTCAGAACTACAATGAGCAGTTCTTC. Encoded protein: CASSFEGQNYNEQFF. Combining the CDR3 with reference TRBV5-4 and TRBJ2-1 gives the whole variable domain ETGVTQSPTHLIKTRGQQVTLRCSSQSGHNTVSWYQQALGQGPQFIFQYYREEENGRGNFPPRFSGLQFPNYSSELNVNALELDDSALYLCASSFEGQNYNEQFFGPGTRLTVL.

The genes are TRBV7-2 and TRBJ2-5, with 9 bases identical to TRBD1. The ends lost 4 bases at V and 1 base at J; junction bases unmatched: 13. CDR3 size: 18 residues. Per germline, CDR1 SGHTA and CDR2 FQGNSA. CDR3 protein: CASSWATGGLGGQETQYF. CDR3 DNA: TGTGCCAGCAGCTGGGCGACAGGGGGATTGGGAGGCCAAGAGACCCAGTACTTC.

This sequence joins TRBV25-1 and TRBJ2-1; maybe TRBD1 (5 bases). The germline V gene has CDR1 MGHDK and CDR2 SYGVNS. The CDR3 is 13 residues long. Trimming shortened V by 6 bases and J by 6 bases, and 12 bases separated the two germline ends. This CDR3 reads CASRDPGPNEQFF. The CDR3 DNA is TGTGCCAGCAGGGACCCAGGGCCCAATGAGCAGTTCTTC. Combining the CDR3 with reference TRBV25-1 and TRBJ2-1 gives the whole variable domain EADIYQTPRYLVIGTGKKITLECSQTMGHDKMYWYQQDPGMELHLIHYSYGVNSTEKGDLSSESTVSRIRTEHFPLTLESARPSHTSQYLCASRDPGPNEQFFGPGTRLTVL.

The chain employs TRBV9 and TRBJ2-1, with a weak D call TRBD2 (5 bases). The CDR3 covers 15 residues. Trimming pared 4 bases from V and 1 base from J, leaving 12 bases between. CDR1 SGDLS and CDR2 YYNGEE come from the germline V gene. Here the CDR3 reads CASSPRGASYNEQFF. The CDR3 DNA reads TGTGCCAGCAGCCCCCGGGGAGCGTCCTACAATGAGCAGTTCTTC.

This clone was seen once. CDR3 coding DNA: TGCAGTGTTAACAGGGTACATGAGCAGTTCTTC. This gives the protein CSVNRVHEQFF. The rearrangement links TRBV20-1 to TRBJ2-1, with D perhaps matching TRBD1 (6 bases). Germline CDR1 and CDR2: DFQATT and SNEGSKA (reference sequence). With 7 bases removed from V and 8 bases from J, the gap between germline ends came to 12 bases. The CDR3 contains 11 residues.

This chain links TRBV19 with TRBJ1-2, with TRBD1 as a possible D gene (6 bases). Germline loops: CDR1 LNHDA, CDR2 SQIVND (reference sequence). The CDR3 consists of 14 residues. V lost 7 bases, J lost 6 bases, and 18 bases lay in between. The CDR3: CASTRWGRGDGYTF. The CDR3, as DNA: TGTGCCAGTACCCGATGGGGCAGGGGCGATGGCTACACCTTC.

The chain carries TRBV5-1 and TRBJ2-3; 10 bases are shared with TRBD2. V gave up 5 bases and J gave up 2 bases; unmatched junction bases: 2. CDR3 size: 14 residues. Germline V gene sequence: CDR1 SGHRS, CDR2 YFSETQ. Here the CDR3 reads CASRLAGNTDTQYF. Here the CDR3 DNA reads TGCGCCAGCAGACTAGCGGGAAACACAGATACGCAGTATTTT.